This T cell receptor beta chain was observed in a study of long-term antiretroviral therapy in people with HIV. It was version v3.0 of the immunoSEQ assay that was run at survey level. Assay used: immunoSEQ multiplex PCR; TCRdb lists only in-frame clones, some missing. Of fewer than 35,000 clones listed, 82% are singletons. The V gene lost 7 bases and the J gene lost 5 bases, with 14 bases spanning the gap. This CDR3 region has 13 residues. The germline CDR1 and CDR2 sequences are LNHDA and SQIVND (reference sequence). The chain recombines TRBV19 with TRBJ1-1, with D possibly matching TRBD1 (5 bases). The source material was unsorted PBMCs, sampled 2.9 years after starting antiretroviral therapy. The sequence came from a man in his fifties or sixties with HIV. The CDR3 nucleotides are TGTGCCAGTACCCGGGGGGGGAGGACTGAAGCTTTCTTT. Its translation: CASTRGGRTEAFF.